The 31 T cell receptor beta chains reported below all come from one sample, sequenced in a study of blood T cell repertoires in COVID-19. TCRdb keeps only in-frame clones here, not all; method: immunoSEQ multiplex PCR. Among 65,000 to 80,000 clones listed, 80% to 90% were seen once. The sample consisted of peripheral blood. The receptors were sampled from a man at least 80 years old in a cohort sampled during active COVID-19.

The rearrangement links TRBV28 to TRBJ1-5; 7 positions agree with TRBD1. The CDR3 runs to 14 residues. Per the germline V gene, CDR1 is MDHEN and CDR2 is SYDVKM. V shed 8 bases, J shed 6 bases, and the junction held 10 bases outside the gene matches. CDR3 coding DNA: TGTGCCAGCGGGACACAGGGGTTTCGTCAGCCCCAGCATTTT. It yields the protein CASGTQGFRQPQHF.

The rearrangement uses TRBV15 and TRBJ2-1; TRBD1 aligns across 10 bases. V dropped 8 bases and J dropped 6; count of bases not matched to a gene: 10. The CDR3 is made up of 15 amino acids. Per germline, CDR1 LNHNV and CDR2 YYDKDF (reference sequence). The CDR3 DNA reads TGTGCCACCGCGCCGAGACAGGGGGCGCGCAATGAGCAGTTCTTC. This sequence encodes CATAPRQGARNEQFF.

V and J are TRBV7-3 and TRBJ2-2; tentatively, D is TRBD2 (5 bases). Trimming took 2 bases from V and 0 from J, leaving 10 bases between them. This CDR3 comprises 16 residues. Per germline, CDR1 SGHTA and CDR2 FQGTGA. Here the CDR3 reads CASSLEGLTNTGELFF. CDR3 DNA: TGTGCCAGCAGCTTAGAGGGATTGACGAACACCGGGGAGCTGTTTTTT.

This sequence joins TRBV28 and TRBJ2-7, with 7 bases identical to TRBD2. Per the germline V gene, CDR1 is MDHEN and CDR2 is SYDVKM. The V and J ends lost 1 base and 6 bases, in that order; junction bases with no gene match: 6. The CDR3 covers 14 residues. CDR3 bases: TGTGCCAGCAGTTTATTCCTAGAGCGGGGCGAGCAGTACGTC. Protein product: CASSLFLERGEQYV.

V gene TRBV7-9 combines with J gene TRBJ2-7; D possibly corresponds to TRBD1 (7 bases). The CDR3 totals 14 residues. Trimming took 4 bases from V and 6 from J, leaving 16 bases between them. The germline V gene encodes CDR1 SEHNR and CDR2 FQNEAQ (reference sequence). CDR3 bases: TGTGCCAGCAGCTCCCAACCAGGGGGGTCCGAGCAGTACTTC. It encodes CASSSQPGGSEQYF.

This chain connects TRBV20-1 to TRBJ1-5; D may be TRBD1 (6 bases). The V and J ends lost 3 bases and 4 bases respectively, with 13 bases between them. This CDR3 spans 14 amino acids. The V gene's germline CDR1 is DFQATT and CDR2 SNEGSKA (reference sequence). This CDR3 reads CSASSTGPNQPQHF. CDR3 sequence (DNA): TGCAGTGCTAGTTCCACAGGGCCGAATCAGCCCCAGCATTTT.

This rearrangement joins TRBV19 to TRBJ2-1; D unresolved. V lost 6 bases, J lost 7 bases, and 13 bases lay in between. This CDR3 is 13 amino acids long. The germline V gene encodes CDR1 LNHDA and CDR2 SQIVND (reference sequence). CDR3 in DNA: TGTGCCAGTAGCCCCGACACCGAGAATGAGCAGTTCTTC. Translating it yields CASSPDTENEQFF.

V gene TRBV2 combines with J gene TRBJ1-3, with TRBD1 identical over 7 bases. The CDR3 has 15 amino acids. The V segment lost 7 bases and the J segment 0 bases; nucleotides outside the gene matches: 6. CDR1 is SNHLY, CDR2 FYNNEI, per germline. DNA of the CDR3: TGTGCCAGCAAAGACAGGGCTTACTCTGGAAACACCATATATTTT. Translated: CASKDRAYSGNTIYF.

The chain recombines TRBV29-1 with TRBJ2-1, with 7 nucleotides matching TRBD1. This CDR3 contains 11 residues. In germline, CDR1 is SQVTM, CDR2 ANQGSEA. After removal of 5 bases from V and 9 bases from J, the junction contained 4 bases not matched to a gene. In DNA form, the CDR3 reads TGCAGCGTTTTGACAGGGAGTGAGCAGTTCTTC. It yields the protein CSVLTGSEQFF.

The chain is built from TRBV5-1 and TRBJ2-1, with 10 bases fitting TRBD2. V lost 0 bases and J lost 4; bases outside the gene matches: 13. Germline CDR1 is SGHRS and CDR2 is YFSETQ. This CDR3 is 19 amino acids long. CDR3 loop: CASSLDDRASSGGYNEQFF. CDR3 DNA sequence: TGCGCCAGCAGCTTGGACGACAGGGCGTCTAGCGGGGGTTACAATGAGCAGTTCTTC.

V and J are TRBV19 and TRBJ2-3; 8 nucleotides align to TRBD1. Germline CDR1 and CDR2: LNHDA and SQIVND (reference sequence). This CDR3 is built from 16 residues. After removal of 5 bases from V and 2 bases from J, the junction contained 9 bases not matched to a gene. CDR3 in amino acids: CASSPRQGSDTDTQYF. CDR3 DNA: TGTGCCAGTAGTCCCCGACAGGGGTCAGACACAGATACGCAGTATTTT.

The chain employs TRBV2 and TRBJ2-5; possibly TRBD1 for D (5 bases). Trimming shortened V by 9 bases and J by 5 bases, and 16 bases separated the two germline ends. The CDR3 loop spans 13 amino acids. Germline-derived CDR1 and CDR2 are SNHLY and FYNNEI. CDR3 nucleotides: TGTGCCAGATCGACCGCTGGGGCGGAGACCCAGTACTTC. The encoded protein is CARSTAGAETQYF. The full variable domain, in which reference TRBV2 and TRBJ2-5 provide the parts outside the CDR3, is EPEVTQTPSHQVTQMGQEVILRCVPISNHLYFYWYRQILGQKVEFLVSFYNNEISEKSEIFDDQFSVERPDGSNFTLKIRSTKLEDSAMYFCARSTAGAETQYFGPGTRLLVL.

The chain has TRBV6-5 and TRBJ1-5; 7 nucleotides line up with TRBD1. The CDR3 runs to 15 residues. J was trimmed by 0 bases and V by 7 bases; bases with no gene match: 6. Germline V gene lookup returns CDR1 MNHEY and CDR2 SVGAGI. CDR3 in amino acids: CASNIDRDSNQPQHF. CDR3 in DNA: TGTGCCAGCAATATAGACAGGGATAGCAATCAGCCCCAGCATTTT.

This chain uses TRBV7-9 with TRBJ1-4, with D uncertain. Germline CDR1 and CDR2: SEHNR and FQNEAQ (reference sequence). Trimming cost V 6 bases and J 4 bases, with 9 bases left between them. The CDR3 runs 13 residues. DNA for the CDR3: TGTGCCAGCAGTACGGGTTATAATGAAAAACTGTTTTTT. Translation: CASSTGYNEKLFF.

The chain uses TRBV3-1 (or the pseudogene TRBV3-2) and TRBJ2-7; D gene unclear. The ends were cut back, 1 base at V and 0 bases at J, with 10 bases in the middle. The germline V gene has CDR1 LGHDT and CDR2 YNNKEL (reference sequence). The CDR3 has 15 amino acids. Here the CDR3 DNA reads TGTGCCAGCAGCCAAGGAGTTGTTCGCTCCTACGAGCAGTACTTC. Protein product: CASSQGVVRSYEQYF.

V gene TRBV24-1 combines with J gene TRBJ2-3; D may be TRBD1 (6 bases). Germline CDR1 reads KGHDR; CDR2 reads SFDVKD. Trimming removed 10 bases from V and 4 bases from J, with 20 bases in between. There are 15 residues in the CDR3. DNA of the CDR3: TGTGCCACGTCTTCTTCCACAGGGAGACCAGATACGCAGTATTTT. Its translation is CATSSSTGRPDTQYF.

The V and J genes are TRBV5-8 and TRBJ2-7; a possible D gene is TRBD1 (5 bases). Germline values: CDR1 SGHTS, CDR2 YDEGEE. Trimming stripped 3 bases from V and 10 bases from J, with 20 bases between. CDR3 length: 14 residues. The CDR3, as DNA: TGTGCCAGCAGCTCGGGTCGTGGGCAGGGCCCTCAGTACGTC. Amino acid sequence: CASSSGRGQGPQYV.

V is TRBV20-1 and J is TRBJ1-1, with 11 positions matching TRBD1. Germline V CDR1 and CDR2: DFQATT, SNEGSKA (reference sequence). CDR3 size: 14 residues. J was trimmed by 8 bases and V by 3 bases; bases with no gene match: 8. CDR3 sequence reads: CSASYGTGGIEAFF. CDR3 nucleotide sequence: TGCAGTGCTAGTTACGGGACAGGGGGGATCGAAGCTTTCTTT.

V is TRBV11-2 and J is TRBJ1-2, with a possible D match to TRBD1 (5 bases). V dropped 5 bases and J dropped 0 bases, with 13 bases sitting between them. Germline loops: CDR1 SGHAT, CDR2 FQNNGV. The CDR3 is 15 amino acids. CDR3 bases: TGTGCCAGCAGCCACACCGACAGTTCTAACTATGGCTACACCTTC. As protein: CASSHTDSSNYGYTF.

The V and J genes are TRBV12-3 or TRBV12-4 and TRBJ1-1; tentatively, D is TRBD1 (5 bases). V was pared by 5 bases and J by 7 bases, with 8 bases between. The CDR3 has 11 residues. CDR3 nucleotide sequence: TGTGCCAGCAGTCGGGGGGGTGAAGCTTTCTTT. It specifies CASSRGGEAFF.

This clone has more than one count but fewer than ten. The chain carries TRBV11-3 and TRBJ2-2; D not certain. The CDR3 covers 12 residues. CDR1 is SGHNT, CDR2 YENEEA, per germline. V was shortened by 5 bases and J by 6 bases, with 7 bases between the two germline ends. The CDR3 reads CASSHGPGELFF. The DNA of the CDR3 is TGTGCCAGCAGCCACGGTCCCGGGGAGCTGTTTTTT.

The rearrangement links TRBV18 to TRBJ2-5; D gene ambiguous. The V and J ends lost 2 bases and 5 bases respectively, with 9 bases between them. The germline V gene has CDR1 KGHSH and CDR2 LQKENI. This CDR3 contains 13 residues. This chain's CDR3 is CASSPMRDETQYF. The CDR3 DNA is TGTGCCAGCTCACCAATGCGTGATGAGACCCAGTACTTC.

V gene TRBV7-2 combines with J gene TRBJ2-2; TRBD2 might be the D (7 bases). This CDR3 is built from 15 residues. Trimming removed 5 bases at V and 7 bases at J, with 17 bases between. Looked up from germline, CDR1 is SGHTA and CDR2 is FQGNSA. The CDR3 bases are TGTGCCAGCAGCCCAGAAGGGGGGGCCGGCGGGGAGCTGTTTTTT. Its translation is CASSPEGGAGGELFF. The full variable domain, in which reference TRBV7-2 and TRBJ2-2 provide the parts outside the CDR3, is GAGVSQSPSNKVTEKGKDVELRCDPISGHTALYWYRQSLGQGLEFLIYFQGNSAPDKSGLPSDRFSAERTGGSVSTLTIQRTQQEDSAVYLCASSPEGGAGGELFFGEGSRLTVL.

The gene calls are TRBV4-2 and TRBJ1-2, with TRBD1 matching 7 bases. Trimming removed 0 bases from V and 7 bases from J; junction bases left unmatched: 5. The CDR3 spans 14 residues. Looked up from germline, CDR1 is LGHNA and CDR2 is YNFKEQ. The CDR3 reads CASSQDQQGFGYTF. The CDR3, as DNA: TGTGCCAGCAGCCAAGATCAACAGGGGTTTGGCTACACCTTC.

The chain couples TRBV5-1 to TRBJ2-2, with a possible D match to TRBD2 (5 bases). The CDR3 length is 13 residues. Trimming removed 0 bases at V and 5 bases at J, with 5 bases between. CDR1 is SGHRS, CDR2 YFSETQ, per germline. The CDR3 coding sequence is TGCGCCAGCAGCTTGGGCGGGACCGGGGAGCTGTTTTTT. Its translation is CASSLGGTGELFF.

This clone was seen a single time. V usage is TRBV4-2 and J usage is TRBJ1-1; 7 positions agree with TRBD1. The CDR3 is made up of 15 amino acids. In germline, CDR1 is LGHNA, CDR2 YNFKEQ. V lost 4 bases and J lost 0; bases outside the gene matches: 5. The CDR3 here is CASSPADRVNTEAFF. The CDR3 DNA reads TGTGCCAGCAGCCCAGCTGACAGGGTGAACACTGAAGCTTTCTTT.

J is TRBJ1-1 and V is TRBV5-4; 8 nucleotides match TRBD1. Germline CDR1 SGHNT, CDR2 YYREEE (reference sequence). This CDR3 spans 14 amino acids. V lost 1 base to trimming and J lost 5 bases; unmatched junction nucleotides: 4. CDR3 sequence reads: CASSLPDRDTEAFF. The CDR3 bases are TGTGCCAGCAGCTTGCCGGACAGGGATACTGAAGCTTTCTTT. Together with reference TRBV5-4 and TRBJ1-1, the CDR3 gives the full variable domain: ETGVTQSPTHLIKTRGQQVTLRCSSQSGHNTVSWYQQALGQGPQFIFQYYREEENGRGNFPPRFSGLQFPNYSSELNVNALELDDSALYLCASSLPDRDTEAFFGQGTRLTVV.

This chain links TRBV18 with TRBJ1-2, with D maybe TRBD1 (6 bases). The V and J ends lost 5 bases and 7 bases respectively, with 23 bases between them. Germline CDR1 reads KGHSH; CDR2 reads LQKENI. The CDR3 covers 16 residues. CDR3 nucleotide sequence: TGTGCCAGCTCATCGAATGCTGCCACAGGGTTGGCTGGCTACACCTTC. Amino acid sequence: CASSSNAATGLAGYTF.

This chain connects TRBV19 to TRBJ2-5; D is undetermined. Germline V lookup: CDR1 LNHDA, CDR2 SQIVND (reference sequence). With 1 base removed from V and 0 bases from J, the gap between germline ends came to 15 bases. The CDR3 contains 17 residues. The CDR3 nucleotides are TGTGCCAGTAGTATAGGAGGTCCCTTTGGGTACCAAGAGACCCAGTACTTC. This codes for CASSIGGPFGYQETQYF. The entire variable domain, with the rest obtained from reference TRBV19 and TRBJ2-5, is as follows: DGGITQSPKYLFRKEGQNVTLSCEQNLNHDAMYWYRQDPGQGLRLIYYSQIVNDFQKGDIAEGYSVSREKKESFPLTVTSAQKNPTAFYLCASSIGGPFGYQETQYFGPGTRLLVL.

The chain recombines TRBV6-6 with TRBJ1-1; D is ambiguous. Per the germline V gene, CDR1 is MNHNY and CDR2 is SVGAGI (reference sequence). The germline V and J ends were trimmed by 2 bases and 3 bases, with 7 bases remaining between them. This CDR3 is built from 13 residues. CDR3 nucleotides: TGTGCCAGCAGTTACGGCGGGGACACTGAAGCTTTCTTT. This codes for CASSYGGDTEAFF.

CDR3 loop: CAISESSAGGGVNYGYTF. CDR3 coding DNA: TGTGCCATCAGTGAGTCATCCGCCGGGGGGGGTGTCAACTATGGCTACACCTTC. The V call is TRBV10-3, the J call TRBJ1-2, with D perhaps TRBD1 (5 bases). Trimming left V 0 bases short and J 2 bases short, with 19 bases between. The CDR3 spans 18 residues. Germline V gene data show CDR1 as ENHRY and CDR2 as SYGVKD.